These 19 T cell receptor beta chains came from one sample sequenced in a study of T cell changes during pregnancy in multiple sclerosis. The table came from immunoSEQ multiplex PCR; TCRdb's copy has only in-frame clones and leaves some out. The sample contains tens of thousands of clones, 80% to 95% of which appear only once. This sample comprised peripheral blood, obtained after pregnancy. These receptors originate from a female donor with multiple sclerosis, enrolled in a pregnancy study.

This chain connects TRBV7-2 to TRBJ2-1, with D possibly matching TRBD2 (6 bases). With 5 bases removed from V and 7 bases from J, the gap between germline ends came to 15 bases. Germline loops: CDR1 SGHTA, CDR2 FQGNSA. The CDR3 contains 14 residues. The CDR3 nucleotides read TGTGCCAGCAGCCTCAAGGTCCGGGGGAATGAGCAGTTCTTC. This sequence encodes CASSLKVRGNEQFF.

The V gene is TRBV7-9, the J gene TRBJ1-3; TRBD1 matches 10 bases. CDR1 SEHNR and CDR2 FQNEAQ come from the germline V gene (reference sequence). After removal of 3 bases from V and 1 base from J, the junction contained 12 bases not matched to a gene. The CDR3 is 19 residues long. CDR3 sequence reads: CASSLVRGQGVPSGNTIYF. CDR3 coding DNA: TGTGCCAGCAGCTTGGTGCGAGGACAGGGGGTCCCATCTGGAAACACCATATATTTT.

V usage is TRBV4-3 and J usage is TRBJ1-4, with 8 bases that match TRBD1. The V and J ends lost 4 bases and 5 bases, in that order; junction bases with no gene match: 6. Germline-derived CDR1 and CDR2 are LGHNA and YSLEER. This CDR3 is built from 15 residues. The CDR3 region has the DNA TGCGCCAGCAGCCTCCAGGGGGCGGTGAATGAAAAACTGTTTTTT. This translates into CASSLQGAVNEKLFF.

The rearrangement joins TRBV19 to TRBJ1-5; the match to TRBD1 covers 9 bases. The J segment lost 3 bases and the V segment lost 3 bases, leaving 6 bases of the junction unmatched. The CDR3 sequence is 16 residues long. Germline V lookup: CDR1 LNHDA, CDR2 SQIVND (reference sequence). CDR3 amino acids: CASSMRGQGPNQPQHF. The CDR3 DNA reads TGTGCCAGTAGTATGAGGGGACAGGGCCCCAATCAGCCCCAGCATTTT.

V gene TRBV5-4 combines with J gene TRBJ2-1; tentative D call: TRBD2 (7 bases). Trimming left V 3 bases short and J 6 bases short, with 10 bases between. From germline, CDR1 is SGHNT and CDR2 YYREEE (reference sequence). The CDR3 extends over 13 amino acids. CDR3 protein: CASSSGGPNEQFF. For the CDR3, the DNA is TGTGCCAGCAGCTCCGGGGGGCCCAATGAGCAGTTCTTC. Full variable domain (rest looked up from reference TRBV5-4 and TRBJ2-1): ETGVTQSPTHLIKTRGQQVTLRCSSQSGHNTVSWYQQALGQGPQFIFQYYREEENGRGNFPPRFSGLQFPNYSSELNVNALELDDSALYLCASSSGGPNEQFFGPGTRLTVL.

The rearrangement uses TRBV7-9 and TRBJ2-1; 10 bases fit TRBD1. This CDR3 is 15 amino acids long. The trim removed 6 bases at V and 8 bases at J, leaving 10 bases unmatched. Per the germline V gene, CDR1 is SEHNR and CDR2 is FQNEAQ (reference sequence). This chain's CDR3 is CASREEGTGAYEQFF. The CDR3, as DNA: TGTGCCAGCAGGGAAGAGGGGACAGGGGCATATGAGCAGTTCTTC.

This sequence joins TRBV5-8 and TRBJ2-7; 9 bases map to TRBD1. The junction had 13 bases not matched to a gene; V was cut back by 9 bases and J by 6 bases. The CDR3 is 14 amino acids. The germline CDR1 and CDR2 sequences are SGHTS and YDEGEE. CDR3 amino acids: CAISNRGRSVEQYF. CDR3 in DNA: TGTGCCATCAGTAACAGGGGGCGATCTGTCGAGCAGTACTTC.

The rearrangement joins TRBV7-3 to TRBJ1-1; TRBD1 aligns across 7 bases. The CDR3 sequence is 13 residues long. J was trimmed by 6 bases and V by 8 bases; bases with no gene match: 9. Germline V gene sequence: CDR1 SGHTA, CDR2 FQGTGA. Here the CDR3 reads CASGSLQGAEAFF. In DNA, the CDR3 is TGTGCCAGCGGGAGCCTGCAGGGGGCTGAAGCTTTCTTT.

This sequence joins TRBV4-2 and TRBJ1-2; D is possibly TRBD1 (5 bases). The CDR3 extends over 16 amino acids. V was clipped by 5 bases and J by 4 bases, with 20 bases between them. Germline loops: CDR1 LGHNA, CDR2 YNFKEQ. The CDR3 bases are TGTGCCAGCAGCGGAAGGGACTTGAGGGGATTCTATGGCTACACCTTC. It is translated as CASSGRDLRGFYGYTF.

The rearrangement joins TRBV6-1 to TRBJ1-1, with a possible D match to TRBD1 (6 bases). Germline assignment: CDR1 MNHNS and CDR2 SASEGT. The CDR3 is 13 amino acids. V was trimmed by 8 bases and J by 4 bases, leaving 14 bases between them. The CDR3 sequence is CASLEDSFTEAFF. The CDR3 nucleotides are TGTGCCAGCCTCGAGGACAGCTTCACTGAAGCTTTCTTT.

The chain carries TRBV20-1 and TRBJ2-1; TRBD2 is a possible D gene (6 bases). The CDR3 runs 11 residues. V shed 4 bases and J shed 8 bases, with 9 bases lying between them. Germline V gene sequence: CDR1 DFQATT, CDR2 SNEGSKA (reference sequence). CDR3 sequence reads: CSATGEDEQFF. The CDR3, as DNA: TGCAGTGCTACCGGGGAGGATGAGCAGTTCTTC.

The chain uses TRBV10-3 and TRBJ2-1, with D perhaps matching TRBD1 (5 bases). CDR3 size: 16 residues. The germline V gene encodes CDR1 ENHRY and CDR2 SYGVKD. The V gene lost 10 bases and the J gene lost 0 bases, with 19 bases spanning the gap. The CDR3 here is CATDPRAGSSYNEQFF. CDR3 coding DNA: TGTGCCACCGACCCCCGGGCAGGGTCCTCCTACAATGAGCAGTTCTTC.

This clone was recorded only once. This sequence joins TRBV5-1 and TRBJ1-1, with D unclear. CDR1 and CDR2 from the germline V gene are SGHRS and YFSETQ. Deletions cut 0 bases from V and 0 bases from J, with 9 bases between. This CDR3 spans 15 amino acids. The DNA of the CDR3 is TGCGCCAGCAGCTTGGTGGGAGGGATGAACACTGAAGCTTTCTTT. Translated: CASSLVGGMNTEAFF.

This chain connects TRBV6-4 to TRBJ2-2; 12 nucleotides line up with TRBD1. The junction had 6 bases not matched to a gene; V was cut back by 7 bases and J by 6 bases. The germline V gene has CDR1 MRHNA and CDR2 SNTAGT. The CDR3 contains 15 residues. CDR3 nucleotide sequence: TGTGCCAGCACCGAGGGACAGGGGGCGGCCGGGGAGCTGTTTTTT. Amino acid sequence: CASTEGQGAAGELFF.

The J gene is TRBJ1-3, the V gene TRBV10-1; D ambiguous. This CDR3 is 14 amino acids long. Trimming cost V 4 bases and J 4 bases, with 11 bases left between them. Germline CDR1 and CDR2: WNHNN and SYGVQD (reference sequence). CDR3 sequence reads: CASSAVTRGNTIYF. CDR3 coding DNA: TGCGCCAGCAGTGCGGTAACGAGGGGAAACACCATATATTTT.

The chain employs TRBV6-6 and TRBJ1-1; no clear D. Germline CDR1 is MNHNY and CDR2 is SVGAGI (reference sequence). This CDR3 region has 13 residues. The ends were cut back, 2 bases at V and 11 bases at J, with 15 bases in the middle. The CDR3 loop reads CASSYESYAKAFF. The CDR3 DNA sequence: TGTGCCAGCAGTTACGAGTCGTATGCTAAGGCTTTCTTT.

This rearrangement joins TRBV9 to TRBJ2-3, with 7 bases fitting TRBD1. The J segment lost 0 bases and the V segment lost 0 bases, leaving 16 bases of the junction unmatched. The CDR3 runs 20 residues. CDR1 and CDR2 from the germline V gene are SGDLS and YYNGEE. The CDR3 spells CASSVGLRQTGYGSTDTQYF. The CDR3, as DNA: TGTGCCAGCAGCGTAGGTCTGAGGCAGACAGGGTATGGGAGCACAGATACGCAGTATTTT.

This clone occurred once. The gene calls are TRBV4-3 and TRBJ1-4, with 12 nucleotides matching TRBD1. This CDR3 contains 15 residues. V lost 3 bases and J lost 11; bases outside the gene matches: 7. Germline lookup yields CDR1 LGHNA and CDR2 YSLEER. CDR3 bases: TGCGCCAGCAGCCAGATGGGACAGGGGGCGGATAAACTGTTTTTT. Translated: CASSQMGQGADKLFF.

This clone was observed a single time. The rearrangement links TRBV7-2 to TRBJ2-7; weak D call: TRBD2 (7 bases). This CDR3 is built from 13 residues. Germline V gives CDR1 SGHTA, CDR2 FQGNSA. The V gene lost 5 bases and the J gene lost 5 bases, with 13 bases spanning the gap. Written as DNA, the CDR3 is TGTGCCAGCAGCCGGGGGGCTGAGGACGAGCAGTACTTC. Translation: CASSRGAEDEQYF.